Below, 8 T cell receptor beta chains from the same sample are listed, as sequenced in a study of cytomegalovirus exposure and HLA in healthy donors. This PCR relied on a set of 60 Vbeta primers and 13 Jbeta primers. Profiling relied on immunoSEQ multiplex PCR, and the TCRdb table lists in-frame clones only, not all of them. Of more than 100,000 clones detected, under 10% appear once; the ten largest clones hold 6% to 7.5%. Sequencing was carried out using PBMCs. Receptors were obtained from a woman between 40 and 50 years old in good health and CMV-seropositive.

In this sample, this clone turned up a few times. The chain carries TRBV5-4 and TRBJ1-1, with 7 bases matching TRBD1. Germline lookup yields CDR1 SGHNT and CDR2 YYREEE (reference sequence). The CDR3 length is 16 residues. The trim removed 4 bases at V and 0 bases at J, leaving 9 bases unmatched. The CDR3 DNA reads TGTGCCAGCAGCCCCGGAGGGGGCGTCATGAACACTGAAGCTTTCTTT. Its protein is CASSPGGGVMNTEAFF.

This clone has only a few counts. The chain recombines TRBV6-1 with TRBJ2-7, with D possibly TRBD1 on 6 matching bases. Trimming took 8 bases from V and 0 from J, leaving 11 bases between them. The germline V gene encodes CDR1 MNHNS and CDR2 SASEGT. The CDR3 runs to 13 residues. In DNA, the CDR3 is TGTGCCAGCGGGGGCGGCGACTCCTACGAGCAGTACTTC. This gives the protein CASGGGDSYEQYF.

The gene calls are TRBV23-1 and TRBJ1-1; D is ambiguous. TRBV23-1 is classed as an ORF, of uncertain function. V gave up 7 bases and J gave up 3 bases, with 12 bases separating them. The CDR3 contains 13 residues. The CDR3 nucleotides read TGCGCCAGCACCCTTCGGAGGGACACTGAAGCTTTCTTT. Its translation is CASTLRRDTEAFF.

This clone has more than one count but fewer than ten. The chain uses TRBV5-5 and TRBJ2-7, with 8 bases aligning to TRBD2. Germline V CDR1 and CDR2: SGHKS, YYEKEE (reference sequence). V was clipped by 3 bases and J by 2 bases; unmatched bases: 7. The CDR3 consists of 15 residues. This CDR3 reads CASSSPGLGTYEQYF. CDR3 nucleotide sequence: TGTGCCAGCAGCTCCCCGGGACTAGGAACCTACGAGCAGTACTTC.

The genes are TRBV5-1 and TRBJ2-7; possibly TRBD2 for D (5 bases). This CDR3 is built from 13 residues. V shed 7 bases and J shed 4 bases, with 15 bases lying between them. CDR1 is SGHRS, CDR2 YFSETQ, per germline. The CDR3 loop reads CASGEGRTYEQYF. CDR3 coding DNA: TGCGCCAGCGGCGAGGGCAGGACGTACGAGCAGTACTTC. The entire variable domain, with the rest obtained from reference TRBV5-1 and TRBJ2-7, is as follows: KAGVTQTPRYLIKTRGQQVTLSCSPISGHRSVSWYQQTPGQGLQFLFEYFSETQRNKGNFPGRFSGRQFSNSRSEMNVSTLELGDSALYLCASGEGRTYEQYFGPGTRLTVT.

The chain uses TRBV10-3 and TRBJ2-1; tentative D call: TRBD1 (6 bases). The CDR3 is 13 amino acids. Per germline, CDR1 ENHRY and CDR2 SYGVKD. The V end was cut by 6 bases, the J end by 3 bases, with 9 bases between. CDR3 amino acids: CAIRGADYNEQFF. CDR3 coding DNA: TGTGCCATCAGGGGGGCGGACTACAATGAGCAGTTCTTC.

This chain connects TRBV5-5 to TRBJ2-1, with 11 positions matching TRBD2. Germline assignment: CDR1 SGHKS and CDR2 YYEKEE (reference sequence). The CDR3 runs to 18 residues. Trimming took 4 bases from V and 1 from J; bases not matched to a gene: 10. Written as DNA, the CDR3 is TGTGCCAGCAGCCTGGGCGTTACTAGCGGGGGATCCTACAATGAGCAGTTCTTC. Translated, it gives CASSLGVTSGGSYNEQFF.

Only a few counts were recorded for this clone. This sequence joins TRBV5-1 and TRBJ1-3; D perhaps matches TRBD1 (5 bases). The CDR3 runs 18 residues. V lost 0 bases, J lost 4 bases, and 20 bases lay in between. Per germline, CDR1 SGHRS and CDR2 YFSETQ. This CDR3 is CASSLGPAPGESGNTIYF. CDR3 DNA sequence: TGCGCCAGCAGCTTGGGGCCGGCCCCGGGGGAATCGGGAAACACCATATATTTT.